Presented here are 5 T cell receptor beta chains from one specimen sequenced in a study of early T cells in non-severe SARS-CoV-2 infection. TCRdb fed the 5' RACE reads into MiXCR, producing one record per CDR3 protein. The sample includes over 45,000 distinct CDR3 sequences, under 8% of them seen just once. The material was whole blood, obtained at baseline. These receptors were collected from an adult who was a healthcare worker with PCR-confirmed SARS-CoV-2 infection or an uninfected control (not recorded which).

This clonotype has a count of ten or more. This chain connects TRBV28 to TRBJ1-1, with TRBD1 matching over 7 bases. The CDR3 is made up of 19 amino acids. Looked up from germline, CDR1 is MDHEN and CDR2 is SYDVKM. V dropped 5 bases and J dropped 0; count of bases not matched to a gene: 18. The CDR3 loop is CASSPAVGDRNIVNTEAFF. In nucleotides, the CDR3 is TGTGCCAGCAGTCCCGCGGTAGGGGACAGAAACATTGTGAACACTGAAGCTTTCTTT.

The chain uses TRBV23-1 and TRBJ1-6, with 7 bases fitting TRBD1. TRBV23-1 is placed among ORFs of uncertain function. The CDR3 extends over 16 amino acids. V lost 3 bases to trimming and J lost 10 bases; unmatched junction nucleotides: 12. CDR3 DNA: TGCGCCAGCAGTCAGACAGGCGGGACAGATCGATCACCCCTCCACTTT. Translating gives CASSQTGGTDRSPLHF.

This clonotype occurred a few times. The chain combines TRBV12-3 or TRBV12-4 with TRBJ2-1; D is uncertain. Between the trimmed V and J ends, which lost 2 bases and 0 bases, there was a span of 8 bases. This CDR3 has 15 residues. The CDR3 DNA reads TGTGCCAGCAGTTTATATGGGGTCTCCTACAATGAGCAGTTCTTC. Protein: CASSLYGVSYNEQFF.

A few counts support this clonotype. The chain links TRBV30 to TRBJ1-1, with D unclear. Between the trimmed V and J ends, which lost 0 bases and 3 bases, there was a span of 8 bases. Germline V lookup: CDR1 GTSNPN, CDR2 SVGIG (reference sequence). The CDR3 has 13 amino acids. The CDR3 bases are TGTGCCTGGAGTGTTACAAAGGACACTGAAGCTTTCTTT. The encoded protein is CAWSVTKDTEAFF.

The V gene is TRBV7-2, the J gene TRBJ2-1, with no clear D. Germline lookup yields CDR1 SGHTA and CDR2 FQGNSA. V lost 6 bases, J lost 0 bases, and 12 bases lay in between. The CDR3 is made up of 15 amino acids. The CDR3 DNA is TGTGCCAGCAGAGAAACAGCGATCTCCTACAATGAGCAGTTCTTC. This sequence encodes CASRETAISYNEQFF. The variable domain in full, completed from reference TRBV7-2 and TRBJ2-1, reads GAGVSQSPSNKVTEKGKDVELRCDPISGHTALYWYRQSLGQGLEFLIYFQGNSAPDKSGLPSDRFSAERTGGSVSTLTIQRTQQEDSAVYLCASRETAISYNEQFFGPGTRLTVL.